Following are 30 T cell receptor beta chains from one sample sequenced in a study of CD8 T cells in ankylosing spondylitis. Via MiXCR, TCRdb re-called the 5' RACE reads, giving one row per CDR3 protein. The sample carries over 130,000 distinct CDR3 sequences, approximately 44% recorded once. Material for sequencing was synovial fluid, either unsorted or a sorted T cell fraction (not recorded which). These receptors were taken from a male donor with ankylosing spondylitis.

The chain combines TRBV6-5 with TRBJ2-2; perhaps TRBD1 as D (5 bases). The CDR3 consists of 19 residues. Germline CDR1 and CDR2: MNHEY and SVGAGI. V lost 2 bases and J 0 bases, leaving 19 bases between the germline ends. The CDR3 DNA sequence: TGTGCCAGCAGTTACCTACAGGACGCGAAAATAACGAACACCGGGGAGCTGTTTTTT. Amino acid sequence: CASSYLQDAKITNTGELFF.

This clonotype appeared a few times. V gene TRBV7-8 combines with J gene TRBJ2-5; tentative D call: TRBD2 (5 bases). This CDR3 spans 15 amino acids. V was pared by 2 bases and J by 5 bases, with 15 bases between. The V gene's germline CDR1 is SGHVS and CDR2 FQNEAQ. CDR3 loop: CASSLYQRPLETQYF. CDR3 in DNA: TGTGCCAGCAGCTTATACCAGCGGCCCTTGGAGACCCAGTACTTC. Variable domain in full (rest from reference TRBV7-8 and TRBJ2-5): GAGVSQSPRYKVAKRGQDVALRCDPISGHVSLFWYQQALGQGPEFLTYFQNEAQLDKSGLPSDRFFAERPEGSVSTLKIQRTQQEDSAVYLCASSLYQRPLETQYFGPGTRLLVL.

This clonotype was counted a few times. In DNA form, the CDR3 reads TGCAGTGCTAGCTCTCTAGCGGGGGGGTTCTCCTACGAGCAGTACTTC. Translated, it gives CSASSLAGGFSYEQYF. The rearrangement joins TRBV20-1 to TRBJ2-7; 12 bases are shared with TRBD2. The CDR3 runs 16 residues. Trimming cost V 3 bases and J 0 bases; bases outside gene matches: 6. CDR1 is DFQATT and CDR2 is SNEGSKA in the germline V gene (reference sequence).

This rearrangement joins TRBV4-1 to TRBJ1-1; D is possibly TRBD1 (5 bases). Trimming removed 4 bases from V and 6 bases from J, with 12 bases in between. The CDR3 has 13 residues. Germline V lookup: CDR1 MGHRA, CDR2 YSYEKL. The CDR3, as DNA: TGCGCCAGCAGCCTAAATGGGGGTTCTGAAGCTTTCTTT. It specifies CASSLNGGSEAFF.

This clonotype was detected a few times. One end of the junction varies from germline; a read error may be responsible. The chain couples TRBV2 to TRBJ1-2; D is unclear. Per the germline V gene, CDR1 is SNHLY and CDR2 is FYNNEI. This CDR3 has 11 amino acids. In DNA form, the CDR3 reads TGTGCCGGCAGACAAAAAGTACCCTACACCTTC. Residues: CAGRQKVPYTF.

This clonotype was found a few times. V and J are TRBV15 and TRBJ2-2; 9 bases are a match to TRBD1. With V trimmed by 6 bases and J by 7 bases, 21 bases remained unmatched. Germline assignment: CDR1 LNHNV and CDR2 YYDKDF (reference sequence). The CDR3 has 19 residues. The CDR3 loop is CATSSSGTGLFLFGGELFF. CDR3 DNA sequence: TGTGCCACCAGTTCCTCCGGGACAGGGCTTTTTTTGTTTGGCGGGGAGCTGTTTTTT.

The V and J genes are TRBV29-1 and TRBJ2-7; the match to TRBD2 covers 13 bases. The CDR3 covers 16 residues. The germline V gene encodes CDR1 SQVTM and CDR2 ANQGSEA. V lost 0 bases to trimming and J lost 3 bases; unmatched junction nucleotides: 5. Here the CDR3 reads CSVEDVGTSGIYEQYF. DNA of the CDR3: TGCAGCGTTGAAGATGTTGGGACTAGCGGGATCTACGAGCAGTACTTC.

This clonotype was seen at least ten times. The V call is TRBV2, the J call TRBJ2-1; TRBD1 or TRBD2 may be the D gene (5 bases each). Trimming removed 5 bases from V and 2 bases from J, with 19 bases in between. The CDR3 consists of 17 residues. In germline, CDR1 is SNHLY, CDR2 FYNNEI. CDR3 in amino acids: CASSSSGSGRPYNEQFF. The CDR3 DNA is TGTGCCAGCAGTTCGAGTGGGTCAGGGAGACCCTACAATGAGCAGTTCTTC.

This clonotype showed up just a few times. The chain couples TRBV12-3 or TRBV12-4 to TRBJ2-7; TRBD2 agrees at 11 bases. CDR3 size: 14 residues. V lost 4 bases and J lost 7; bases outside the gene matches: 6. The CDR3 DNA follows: TGTGCCAGCAGTTCACTAGCGGGAGCGCGGGAGCAGTACTTC. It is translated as CASSSLAGAREQYF.

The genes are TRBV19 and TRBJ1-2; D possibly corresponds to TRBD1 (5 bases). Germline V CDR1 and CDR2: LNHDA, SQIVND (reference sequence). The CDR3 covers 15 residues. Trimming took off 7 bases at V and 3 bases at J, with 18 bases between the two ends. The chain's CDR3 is CASTPREDLHYGYTF. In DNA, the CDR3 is TGTGCCAGTACACCCAGGGAAGACCTACACTATGGCTACACCTTC.

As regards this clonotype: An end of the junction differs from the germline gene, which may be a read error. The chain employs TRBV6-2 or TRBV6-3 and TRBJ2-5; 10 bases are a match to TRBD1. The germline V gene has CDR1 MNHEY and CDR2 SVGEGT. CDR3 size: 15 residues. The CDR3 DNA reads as TGTGCCAGCAGCCAGGCCTGGACAGGGGGGAAGACCCGGTACTTC. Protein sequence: CASSQAWTGGKTRYF.

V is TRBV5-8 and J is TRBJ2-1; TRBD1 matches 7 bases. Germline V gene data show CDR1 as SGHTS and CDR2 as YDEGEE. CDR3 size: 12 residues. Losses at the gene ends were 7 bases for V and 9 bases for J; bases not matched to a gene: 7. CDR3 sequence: CASLRGLGEQFF. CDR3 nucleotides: TGTGCCAGCTTGAGGGGGCTGGGTGAGCAGTTCTTC. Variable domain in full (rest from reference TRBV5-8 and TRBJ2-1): EAGVTQSPTHLIKTRGQQATLRCSPISGHTSVYWYQQALGLGLQFLLWYDEGEERNRGNFPPRFSGRQFPNYSSELNVNALELEDSALYLCASLRGLGEQFFGPGTRLTVL.

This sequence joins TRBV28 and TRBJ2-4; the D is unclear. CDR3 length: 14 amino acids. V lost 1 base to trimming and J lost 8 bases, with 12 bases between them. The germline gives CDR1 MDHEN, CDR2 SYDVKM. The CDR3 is CASSLLTGPDIQYF. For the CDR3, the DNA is TGTGCCAGCAGTTTATTAACGGGTCCGGACATTCAGTACTTC. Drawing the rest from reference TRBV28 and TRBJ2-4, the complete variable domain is DVKVTQSSRYLVKRTGEKVFLECVQDMDHENMFWYRQDPGLGLRLIYFSYDVKMKEKGDIPEGYSVSREKKERFSLILESASTNQTSMYLCASSLLTGPDIQYFGAGTRLSVL.

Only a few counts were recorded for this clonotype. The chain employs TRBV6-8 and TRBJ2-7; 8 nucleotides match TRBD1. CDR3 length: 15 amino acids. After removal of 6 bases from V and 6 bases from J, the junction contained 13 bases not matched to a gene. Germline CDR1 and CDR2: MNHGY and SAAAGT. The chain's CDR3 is CASSLKDREVGEQYF. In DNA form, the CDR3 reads TGTGCCAGCAGCCTCAAGGACAGGGAGGTTGGCGAGCAGTACTTC.

CDR3 sequence (DNA): TGTGCCAGCAGTTCGCCCCCCCATGGCTACACCTTC. Residues: CASSSPPHGYTF. The chain carries TRBV6-2 or TRBV6-3 and TRBJ1-2; no definite D call. V shed 4 bases and J shed 6 bases, with 9 bases lying between them. Germline lookup yields CDR1 MNHEY and CDR2 SVGEGT. This CDR3 is built from 12 residues.

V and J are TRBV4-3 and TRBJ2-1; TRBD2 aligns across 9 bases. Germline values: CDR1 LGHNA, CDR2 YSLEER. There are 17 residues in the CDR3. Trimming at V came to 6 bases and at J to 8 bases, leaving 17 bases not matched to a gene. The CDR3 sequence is CASSEDQSSGRWYEQFF. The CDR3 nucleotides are TGCGCCAGCAGTGAAGATCAGAGTAGCGGGAGATGGTATGAGCAGTTCTTC.

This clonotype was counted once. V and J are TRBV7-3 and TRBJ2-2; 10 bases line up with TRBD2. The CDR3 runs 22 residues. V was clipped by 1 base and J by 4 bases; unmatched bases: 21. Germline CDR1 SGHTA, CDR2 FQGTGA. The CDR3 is CASSLKGWLAGDKTGSTGELFF. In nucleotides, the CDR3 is TGTGCCAGCAGCTTAAAAGGATGGCTAGCGGGAGATAAGACCGGAAGCACCGGGGAGCTGTTTTTT.

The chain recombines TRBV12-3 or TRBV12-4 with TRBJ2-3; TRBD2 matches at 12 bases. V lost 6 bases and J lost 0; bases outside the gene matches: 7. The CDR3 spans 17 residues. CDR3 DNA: TGTGCCAGCAGCCGTTATCTAGCGGGAGGGAGCACAGATACGCAGTATTTT. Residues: CASSRYLAGGSTDTQYF.

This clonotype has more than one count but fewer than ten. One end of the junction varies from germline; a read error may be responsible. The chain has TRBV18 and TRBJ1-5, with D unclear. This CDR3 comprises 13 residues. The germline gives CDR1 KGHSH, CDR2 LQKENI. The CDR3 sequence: CASSPWFNRPQHF. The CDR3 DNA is TGTGCCAGCTCACCATGGTTTAATCGGCCCCAGCATTTT. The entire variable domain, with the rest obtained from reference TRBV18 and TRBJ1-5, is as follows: NAGVMQNPRHLVRRRGQEARLRCSPMKGHSHVYWYRQLPEEGLKFMVYLQKENIIDESGMPKERFSAEFPKEGPSILRIQQVVRGDSAAYFCASSPWFNRPQHFGDGTRLSIL.

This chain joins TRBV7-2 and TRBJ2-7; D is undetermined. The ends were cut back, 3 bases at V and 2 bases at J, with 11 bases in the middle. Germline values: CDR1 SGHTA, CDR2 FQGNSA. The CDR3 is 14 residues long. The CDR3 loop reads CASSFYLGTYEQYF. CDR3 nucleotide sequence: TGTGCCAGCAGCTTCTATCTTGGAACCTACGAGCAGTACTTC.

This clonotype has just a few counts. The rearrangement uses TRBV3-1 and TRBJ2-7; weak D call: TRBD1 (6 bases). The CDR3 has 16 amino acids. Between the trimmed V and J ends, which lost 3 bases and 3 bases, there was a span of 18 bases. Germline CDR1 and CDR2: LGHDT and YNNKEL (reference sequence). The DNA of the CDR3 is TGTGCCAGCAGCCACAACAGGGAAAGGCCCATCTACGAGCAGTACTTC. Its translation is CASSHNRERPIYEQYF.

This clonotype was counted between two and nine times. The CDR3: CASSQADRAGDTQYF. Here the CDR3 DNA reads TGCGCCAGCAGCCAGGCGGACCGGGCGGGAGATACGCAGTATTTT. The chain has TRBV4-3 and TRBJ2-3, with TRBD2 as a possible D gene (5 bases). The germline CDR1 and CDR2 sequences are LGHNA and YSLEER. Trimming removed 3 bases from V and 5 bases from J, with 15 bases in between. The CDR3 is 15 amino acids.

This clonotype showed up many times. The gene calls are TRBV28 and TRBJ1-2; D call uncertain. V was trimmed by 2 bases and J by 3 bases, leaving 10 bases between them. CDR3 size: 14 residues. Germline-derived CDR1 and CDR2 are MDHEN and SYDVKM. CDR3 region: CASSLAGGYYGYTF. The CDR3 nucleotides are TGTGCCAGCAGTTTAGCCGGCGGGTACTATGGCTACACCTTC.

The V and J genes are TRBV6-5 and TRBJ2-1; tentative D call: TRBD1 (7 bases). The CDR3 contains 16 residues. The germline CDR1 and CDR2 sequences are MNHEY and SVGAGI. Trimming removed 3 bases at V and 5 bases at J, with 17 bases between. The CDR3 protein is CASSYRRARGHNEQFF. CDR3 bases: TGTGCCAGCAGTTATAGGAGGGCAAGGGGGCACAATGAGCAGTTCTTC.

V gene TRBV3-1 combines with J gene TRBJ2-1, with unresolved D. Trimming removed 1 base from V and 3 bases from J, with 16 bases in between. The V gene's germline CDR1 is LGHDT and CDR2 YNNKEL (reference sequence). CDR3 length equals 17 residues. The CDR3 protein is CASSQVQWATGYNEQFF. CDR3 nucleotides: TGTGCCAGCAGCCAAGTACAATGGGCCACGGGCTACAATGAGCAGTTCTTC.

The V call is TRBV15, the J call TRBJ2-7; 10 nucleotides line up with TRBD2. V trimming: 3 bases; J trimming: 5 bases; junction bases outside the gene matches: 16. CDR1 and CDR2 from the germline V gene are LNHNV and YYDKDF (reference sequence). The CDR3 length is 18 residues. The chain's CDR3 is CATSSTLDSSGSNDEQYF. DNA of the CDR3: TGTGCCACCAGCAGTACCCTTGACTCTAGCGGGAGTAACGACGAGCAGTACTTC.

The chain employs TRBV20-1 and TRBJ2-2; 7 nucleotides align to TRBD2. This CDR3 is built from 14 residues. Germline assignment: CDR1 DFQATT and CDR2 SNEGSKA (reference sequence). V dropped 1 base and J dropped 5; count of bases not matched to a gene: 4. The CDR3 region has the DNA TGCAGTGCTAGAGTGGGGGAGGGAACCGGGGAGCTGTTTTTT. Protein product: CSARVGEGTGELFF.

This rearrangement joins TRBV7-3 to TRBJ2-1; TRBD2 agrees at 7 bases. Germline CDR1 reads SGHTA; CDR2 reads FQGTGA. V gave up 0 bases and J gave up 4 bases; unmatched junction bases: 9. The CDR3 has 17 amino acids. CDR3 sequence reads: CASSLTGSGGHYNEQFF. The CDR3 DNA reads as TGTGCCAGCAGCTTAACGGGGTCGGGAGGCCATTACAATGAGCAGTTCTTC.

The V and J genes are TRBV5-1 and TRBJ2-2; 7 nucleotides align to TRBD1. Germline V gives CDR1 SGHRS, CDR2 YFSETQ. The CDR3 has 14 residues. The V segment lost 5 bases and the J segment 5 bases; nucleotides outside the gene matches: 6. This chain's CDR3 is CASSPKQGTGELFF. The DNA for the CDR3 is TGCGCCAGCAGTCCTAAACAGGGGACCGGGGAGCTGTTTTTT. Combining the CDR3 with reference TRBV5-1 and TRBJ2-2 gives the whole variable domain KAGVTQTPRYLIKTRGQQVTLSCSPISGHRSVSWYQQTPGQGLQFLFEYFSETQRNKGNFPGRFSGRQFSNSRSEMNVSTLELGDSALYLCASSPKQGTGELFFGEGSRLTVL.

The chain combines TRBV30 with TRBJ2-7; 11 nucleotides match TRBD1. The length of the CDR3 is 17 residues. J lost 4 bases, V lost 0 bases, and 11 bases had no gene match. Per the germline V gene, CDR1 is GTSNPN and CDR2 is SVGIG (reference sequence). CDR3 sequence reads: CAWSVPDRGRGDYEQYF. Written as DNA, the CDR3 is TGTGCCTGGAGTGTACCGGACAGGGGGCGTGGAGATTACGAGCAGTACTTC.